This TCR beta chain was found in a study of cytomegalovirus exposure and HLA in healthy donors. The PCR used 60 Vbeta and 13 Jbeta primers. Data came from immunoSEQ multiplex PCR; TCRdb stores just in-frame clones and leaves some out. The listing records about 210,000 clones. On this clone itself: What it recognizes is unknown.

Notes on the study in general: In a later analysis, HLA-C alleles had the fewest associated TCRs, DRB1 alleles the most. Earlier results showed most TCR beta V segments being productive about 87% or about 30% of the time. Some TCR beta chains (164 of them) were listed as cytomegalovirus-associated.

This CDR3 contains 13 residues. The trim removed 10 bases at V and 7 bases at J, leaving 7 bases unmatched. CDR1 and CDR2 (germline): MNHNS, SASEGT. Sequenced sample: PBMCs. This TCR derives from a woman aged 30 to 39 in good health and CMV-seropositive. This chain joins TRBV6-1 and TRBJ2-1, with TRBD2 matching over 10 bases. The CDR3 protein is CAILGGLANEQFF. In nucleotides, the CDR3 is TGTGCCATCTTAGGGGGACTAGCGAATGAGCAGTTCTTC.